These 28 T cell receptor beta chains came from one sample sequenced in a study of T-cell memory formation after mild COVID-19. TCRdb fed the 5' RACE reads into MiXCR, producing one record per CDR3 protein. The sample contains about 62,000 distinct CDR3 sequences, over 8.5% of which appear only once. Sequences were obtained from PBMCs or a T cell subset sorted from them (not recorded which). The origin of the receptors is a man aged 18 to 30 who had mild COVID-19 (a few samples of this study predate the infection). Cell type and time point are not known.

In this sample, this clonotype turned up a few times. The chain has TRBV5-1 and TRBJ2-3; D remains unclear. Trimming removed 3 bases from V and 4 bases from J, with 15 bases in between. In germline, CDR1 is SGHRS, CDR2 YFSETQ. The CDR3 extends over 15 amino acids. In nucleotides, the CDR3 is TGCGCCAGCAGCTACGAATACTCCCTATCAGATACGCAGTATTTT. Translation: CASSYEYSLSDTQYF.

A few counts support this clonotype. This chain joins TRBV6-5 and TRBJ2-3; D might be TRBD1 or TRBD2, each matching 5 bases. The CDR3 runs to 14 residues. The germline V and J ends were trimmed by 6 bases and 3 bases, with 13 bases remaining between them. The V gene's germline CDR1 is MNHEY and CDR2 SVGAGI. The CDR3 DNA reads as TGTGCCAGCAGGAGGGGACCAAGGACAGATACGCAGTATTTT. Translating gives CASRRGPRTDTQYF.

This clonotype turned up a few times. The DNA of the CDR3 is TGCAGTGCCTCGGACAGACAAAAAAACTACGAGCAGTACTTC. Its protein product is CSASDRQKNYEQYF. The rearrangement joins TRBV20-1 to TRBJ2-7; a possible D gene is TRBD1 (6 bases). This CDR3 is built from 14 residues. From germline, CDR1 is DFQATT and CDR2 SNEGSKA (reference sequence). The V end was cut by 6 bases, the J end by 3 bases, with 18 bases between.

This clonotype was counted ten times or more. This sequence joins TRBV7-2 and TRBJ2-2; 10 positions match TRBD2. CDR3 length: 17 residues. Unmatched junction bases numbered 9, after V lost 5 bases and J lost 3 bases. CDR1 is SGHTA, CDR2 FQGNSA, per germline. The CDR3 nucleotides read TGTGCCAGCAGCCGAGAGCGCAGCGGGGGGGACACCGGGGAGCTGTTTTTT. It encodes CASSRERSGGDTGELFF. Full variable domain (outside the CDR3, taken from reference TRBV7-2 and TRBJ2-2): GAGVSQSPSNKVTEKGKDVELRCDPISGHTALYWYRQSLGQGLEFLIYFQGNSAPDKSGLPSDRFSAERTGGSVSTLTIQRTQQEDSAVYLCASSRERSGGDTGELFFGEGSRLTVL.

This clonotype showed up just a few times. The CDR3 DNA is TGCAGTGCCCCCACGGCTAGCGGGGGCGGCGATACGCAGTATTTT. Protein sequence: CSAPTASGGGDTQYF. The V gene is TRBV20-1, the J gene TRBJ2-3, with TRBD2 identical over 10 bases. The CDR3 spans 15 residues. Unmatched junction bases numbered 12, after V lost 6 bases and J lost 6 bases. Germline V CDR1 and CDR2: DFQATT, SNEGSKA (reference sequence).

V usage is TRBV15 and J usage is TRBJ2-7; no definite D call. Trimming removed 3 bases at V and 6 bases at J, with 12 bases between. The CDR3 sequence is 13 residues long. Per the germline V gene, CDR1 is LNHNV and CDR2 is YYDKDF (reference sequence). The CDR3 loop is CATSSAWKGEQYV. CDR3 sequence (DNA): TGTGCCACCAGCAGCGCGTGGAAAGGCGAGCAGTACGTC.

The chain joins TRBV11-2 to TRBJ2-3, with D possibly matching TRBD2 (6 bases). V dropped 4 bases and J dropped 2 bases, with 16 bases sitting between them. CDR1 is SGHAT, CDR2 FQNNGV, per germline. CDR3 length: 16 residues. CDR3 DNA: TGTGCCAGCAGCTATTTCGGAGGGGCTAACACAGATACGCAGTATTTT. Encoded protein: CASSYFGGANTDTQYF.

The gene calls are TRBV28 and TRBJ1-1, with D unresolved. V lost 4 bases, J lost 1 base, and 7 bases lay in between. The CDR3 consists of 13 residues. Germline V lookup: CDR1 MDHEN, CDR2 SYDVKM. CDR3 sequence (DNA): TGTGCCAGCAGTTCGCCTGGGAACACTGAAGCTTTCTTT. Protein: CASSSPGNTEAFF.

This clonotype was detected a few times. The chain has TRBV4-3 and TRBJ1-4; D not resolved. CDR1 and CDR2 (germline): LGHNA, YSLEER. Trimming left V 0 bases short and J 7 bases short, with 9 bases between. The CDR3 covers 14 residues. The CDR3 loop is CASSQDTRVEKLFF. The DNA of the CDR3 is TGCGCCAGCAGCCAAGACACCCGGGTTGAAAAACTGTTTTTT.

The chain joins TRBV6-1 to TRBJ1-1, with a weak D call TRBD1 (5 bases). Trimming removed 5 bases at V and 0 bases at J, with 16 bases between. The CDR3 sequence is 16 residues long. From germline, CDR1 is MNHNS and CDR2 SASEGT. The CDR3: CASSTQRGTMNTEAFF. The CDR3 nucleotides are TGTGCCAGCAGTACTCAAAGGGGAACCATGAACACTGAAGCTTTCTTT.

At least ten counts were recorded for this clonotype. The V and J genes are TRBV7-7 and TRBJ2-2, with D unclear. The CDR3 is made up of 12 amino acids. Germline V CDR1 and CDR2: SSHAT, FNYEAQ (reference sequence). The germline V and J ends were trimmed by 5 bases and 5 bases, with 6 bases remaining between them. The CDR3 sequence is CASSQLTGELFF. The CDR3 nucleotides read TGTGCCAGCAGCCAGTTAACCGGGGAGCTGTTTTTT.

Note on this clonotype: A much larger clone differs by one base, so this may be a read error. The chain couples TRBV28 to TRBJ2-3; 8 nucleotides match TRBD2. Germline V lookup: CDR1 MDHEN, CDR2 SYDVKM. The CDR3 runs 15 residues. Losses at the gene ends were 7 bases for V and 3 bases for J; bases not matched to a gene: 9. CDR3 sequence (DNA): TGTGCCAGCACTATCGGGGGGGTTGGGACAGATACGCAGTATTTT. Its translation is CASTIGGVGTDTQYF.

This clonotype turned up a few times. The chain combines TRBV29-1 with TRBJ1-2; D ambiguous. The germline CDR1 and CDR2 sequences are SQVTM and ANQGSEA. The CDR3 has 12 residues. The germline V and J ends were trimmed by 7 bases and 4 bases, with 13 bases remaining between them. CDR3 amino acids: CSAMDDPYGYTF. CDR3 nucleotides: TGCAGCGCAATGGACGACCCCTATGGCTACACCTTC.

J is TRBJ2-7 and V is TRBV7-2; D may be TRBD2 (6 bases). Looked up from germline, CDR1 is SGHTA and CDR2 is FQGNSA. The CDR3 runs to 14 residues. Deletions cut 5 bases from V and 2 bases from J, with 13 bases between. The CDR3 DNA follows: TGTGCCAGCAGCCGCGCGGGGCTCCCCTACGAGCAGTACGTC. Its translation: CASSRAGLPYEQYV.

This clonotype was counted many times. CDR3 sequence: CASRPPGLANTGELFF. The DNA for the CDR3 is TGTGCCAGCAGGCCTCCGGGACTAGCGAACACCGGGGAGCTGTTTTTT. The chain has TRBV7-2 and TRBJ2-2; 8 positions match TRBD2. Germline trimming cut 6 bases from V and 0 bases from J; bases unmatched to any gene: 6. CDR3 length: 16 amino acids. Looked up from germline, CDR1 is SGHTA and CDR2 is FQGNSA.

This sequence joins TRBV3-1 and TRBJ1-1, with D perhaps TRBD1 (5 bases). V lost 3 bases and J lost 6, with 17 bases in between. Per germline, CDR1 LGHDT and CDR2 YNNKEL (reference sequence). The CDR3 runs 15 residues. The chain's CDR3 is CASSHEGARASEAFF. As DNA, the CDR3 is TGTGCCAGCAGCCACGAAGGGGCGCGGGCCTCTGAAGCTTTCTTT.

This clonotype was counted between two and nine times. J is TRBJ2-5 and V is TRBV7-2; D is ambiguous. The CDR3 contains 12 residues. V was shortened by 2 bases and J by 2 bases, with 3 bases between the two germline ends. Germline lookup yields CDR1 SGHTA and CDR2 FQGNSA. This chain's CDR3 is CASSLWQETQYF. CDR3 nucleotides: TGTGCCAGCAGCTTATGGCAAGAGACCCAGTACTTC.

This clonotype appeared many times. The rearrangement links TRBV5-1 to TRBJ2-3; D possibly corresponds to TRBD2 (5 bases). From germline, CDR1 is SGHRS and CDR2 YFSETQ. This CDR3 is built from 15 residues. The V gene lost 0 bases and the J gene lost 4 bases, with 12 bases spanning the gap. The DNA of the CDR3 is TGCGCCAGCAGCTTGGCGGGGTCAGCCCCAGATACGCAGTATTTT. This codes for CASSLAGSAPDTQYF.

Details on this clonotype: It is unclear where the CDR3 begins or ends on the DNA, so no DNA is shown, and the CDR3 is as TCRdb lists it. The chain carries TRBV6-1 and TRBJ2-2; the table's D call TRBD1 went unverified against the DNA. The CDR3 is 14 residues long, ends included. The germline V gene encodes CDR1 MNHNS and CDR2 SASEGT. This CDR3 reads CASSSSTAGGELFF.

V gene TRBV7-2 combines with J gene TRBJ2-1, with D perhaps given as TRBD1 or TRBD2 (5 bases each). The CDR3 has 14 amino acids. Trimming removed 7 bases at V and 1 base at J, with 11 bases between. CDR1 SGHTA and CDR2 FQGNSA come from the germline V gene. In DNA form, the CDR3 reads TGTGCCAGCACCCTGAGGGGATCCTACAATGAGCAGTTCTTC. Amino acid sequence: CASTLRGSYNEQFF.

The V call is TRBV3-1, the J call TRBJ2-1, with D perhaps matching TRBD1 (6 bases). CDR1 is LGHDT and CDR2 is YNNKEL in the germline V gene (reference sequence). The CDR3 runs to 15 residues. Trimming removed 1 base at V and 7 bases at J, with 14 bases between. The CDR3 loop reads CASSQGAGDINEQFF. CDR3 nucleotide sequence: TGTGCCAGCAGCCAAGGGGCAGGGGACATTAATGAGCAGTTCTTC.

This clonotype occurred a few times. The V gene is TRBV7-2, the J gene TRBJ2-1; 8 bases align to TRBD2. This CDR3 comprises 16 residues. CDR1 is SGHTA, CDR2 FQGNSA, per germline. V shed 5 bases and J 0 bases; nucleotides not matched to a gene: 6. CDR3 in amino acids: CASSPRGGTSYNEQFF. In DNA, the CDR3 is TGTGCCAGCAGCCCCCGCGGGGGGACCTCCTACAATGAGCAGTTCTTC.

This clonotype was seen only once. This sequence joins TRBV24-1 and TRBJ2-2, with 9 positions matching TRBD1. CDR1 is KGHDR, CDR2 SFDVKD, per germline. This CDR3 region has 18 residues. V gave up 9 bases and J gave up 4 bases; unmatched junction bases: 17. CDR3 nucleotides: TGTGCCACCGAGGGGGGTCCGGGACAGGGTTCCGGCACCGGGGAGCTGTTTTTT. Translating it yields CATEGGPGQGSGTGELFF.

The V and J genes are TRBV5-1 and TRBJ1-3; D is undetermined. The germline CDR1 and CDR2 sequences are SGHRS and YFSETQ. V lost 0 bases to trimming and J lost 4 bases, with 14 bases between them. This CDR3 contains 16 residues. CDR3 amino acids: CASSLVSGIAGNTIYF. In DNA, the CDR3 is TGCGCCAGCAGCTTGGTTTCTGGAATAGCGGGAAACACCATATATTTT.

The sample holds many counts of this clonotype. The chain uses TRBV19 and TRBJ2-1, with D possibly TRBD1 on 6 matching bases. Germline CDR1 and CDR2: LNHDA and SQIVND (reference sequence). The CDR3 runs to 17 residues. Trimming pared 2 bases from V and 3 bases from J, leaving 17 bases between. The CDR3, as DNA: TGTGCCAGTAGTATAAAGCCCCTCTTACAGGGCTACAATGAGCAGTTCTTC. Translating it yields CASSIKPLLQGYNEQFF.

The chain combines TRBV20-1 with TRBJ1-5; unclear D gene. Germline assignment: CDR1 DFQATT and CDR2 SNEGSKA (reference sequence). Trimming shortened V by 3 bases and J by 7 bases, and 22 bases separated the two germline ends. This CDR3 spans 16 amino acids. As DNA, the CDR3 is TGCAGTGCTAGTCAGGCGGCTTTCAGATCGGGACAGCCCCAGCATTTT. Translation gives CSASQAAFRSGQPQHF.

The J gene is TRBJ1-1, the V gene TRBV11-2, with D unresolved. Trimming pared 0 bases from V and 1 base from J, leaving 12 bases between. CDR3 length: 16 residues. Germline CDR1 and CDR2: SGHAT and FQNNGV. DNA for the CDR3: TGTGCCAGCAGCTTAGATGAAGGCTGGGGGAACACTGAAGCTTTCTTT. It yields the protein CASSLDEGWGNTEAFF.

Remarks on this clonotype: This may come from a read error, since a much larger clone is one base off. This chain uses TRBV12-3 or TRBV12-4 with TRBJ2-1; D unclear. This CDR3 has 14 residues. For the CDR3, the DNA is TGTGCCAGCAGTCCGGACGGGCGATACAATGAGCGGTTCTTC. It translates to CASSPDGRYNERFF.